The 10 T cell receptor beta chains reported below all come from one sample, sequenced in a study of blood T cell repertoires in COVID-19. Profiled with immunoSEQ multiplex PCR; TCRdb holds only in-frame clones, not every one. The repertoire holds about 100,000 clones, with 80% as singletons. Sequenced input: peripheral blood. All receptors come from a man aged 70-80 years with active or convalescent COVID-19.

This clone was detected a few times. CDR3 coding DNA: TGCAGCGTTGGTGGGCCACAGGCGAACACTGAAGCTTTCTTT. Protein product: CSVGGPQANTEAFF. The gene calls are TRBV29-1 and TRBJ1-1; D might be TRBD1 (5 bases). CDR3 length: 14 amino acids. Per germline, CDR1 SQVTM and CDR2 ANQGSEA. Trimming took 4 bases from V and 1 from J, leaving 13 bases between them.

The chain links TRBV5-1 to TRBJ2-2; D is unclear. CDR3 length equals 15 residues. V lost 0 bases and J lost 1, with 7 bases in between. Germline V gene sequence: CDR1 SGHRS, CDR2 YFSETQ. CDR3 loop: CASSLDDWNTGELFF. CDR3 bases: TGCGCCAGCAGCTTGGATGACTGGAACACCGGGGAGCTGTTTTTT.

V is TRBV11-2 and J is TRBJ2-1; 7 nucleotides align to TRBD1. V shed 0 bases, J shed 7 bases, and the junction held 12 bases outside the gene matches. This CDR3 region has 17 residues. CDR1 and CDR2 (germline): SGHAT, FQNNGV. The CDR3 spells CASSLDLGDSLRNEQFF. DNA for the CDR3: TGTGCCAGCAGCTTAGATCTAGGGGACAGTCTAAGGAATGAGCAGTTCTTC.

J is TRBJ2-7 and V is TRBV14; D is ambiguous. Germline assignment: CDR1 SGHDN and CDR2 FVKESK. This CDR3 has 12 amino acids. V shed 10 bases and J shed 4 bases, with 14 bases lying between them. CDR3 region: CANLLSEYEQYF. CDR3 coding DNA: TGTGCCAACCTTCTTTCCGAGTACGAGCAGTACTTC. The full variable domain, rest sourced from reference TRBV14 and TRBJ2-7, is EAGVTQFPSHSVIEKGQTVTLRCDPISGHDNLYWYRRVMGKEIKFLLHFVKESKQDESGMPNNRFLAERTGGTYSTLKVQPAELEDSGVYFCANLLSEYEQYFGPGTRLTVT.

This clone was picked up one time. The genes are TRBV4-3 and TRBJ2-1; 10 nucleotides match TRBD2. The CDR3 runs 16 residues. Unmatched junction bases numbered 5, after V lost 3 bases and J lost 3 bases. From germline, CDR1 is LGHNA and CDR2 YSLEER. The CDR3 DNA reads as TGCGCCAGCAGCCAGGATTTAGCGGGAGGCTACAATGAGCAGTTCTTC. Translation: CASSQDLAGGYNEQFF.

Here the CDR3 DNA reads TGTGCCAGCAGCTTTGGGACAGGGGGCACAGATACGCAGTATTTT. This translates into CASSFGTGGTDTQYF. The V gene is TRBV6-2 or TRBV6-3, the J gene TRBJ2-3; 10 bases fit TRBD1. The length of the CDR3 is 15 residues. Trimming at V came to 6 bases and at J to 1 base, leaving 4 bases not matched to a gene. Germline V gene lookup returns CDR1 MNHEY and CDR2 SVGEGT.

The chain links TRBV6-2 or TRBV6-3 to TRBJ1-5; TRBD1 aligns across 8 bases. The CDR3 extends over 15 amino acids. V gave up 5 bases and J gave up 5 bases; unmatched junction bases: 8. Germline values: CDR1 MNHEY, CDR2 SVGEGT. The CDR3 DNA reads TGTGCCAGCAGTCCCTTGACAGGGGCGTATCAGCCCCAGCATTTT. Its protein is CASSPLTGAYQPQHF.

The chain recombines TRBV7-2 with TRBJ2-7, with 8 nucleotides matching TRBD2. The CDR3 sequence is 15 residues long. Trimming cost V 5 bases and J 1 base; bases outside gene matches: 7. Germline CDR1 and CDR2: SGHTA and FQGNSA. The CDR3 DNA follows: TGTGCCAGCAGCAAAGGGGCGGGAGGTTCCTACGAGCAGTACTTC. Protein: CASSKGAGGSYEQYF.

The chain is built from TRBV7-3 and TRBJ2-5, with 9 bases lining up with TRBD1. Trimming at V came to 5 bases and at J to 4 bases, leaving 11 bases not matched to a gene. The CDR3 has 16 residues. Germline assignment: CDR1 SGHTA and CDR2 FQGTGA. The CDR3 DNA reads TGTGCCAGCAGCCAGGCGGGGACAGGGAGCGGAGAGACCCAGTACTTC. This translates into CASSQAGTGSGETQYF.

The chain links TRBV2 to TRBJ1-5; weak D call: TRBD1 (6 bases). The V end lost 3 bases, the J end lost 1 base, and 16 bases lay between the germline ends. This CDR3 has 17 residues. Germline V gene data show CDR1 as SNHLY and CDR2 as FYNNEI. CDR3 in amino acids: CASSDPAGAESNQPQHF. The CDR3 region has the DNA TGTGCCAGCAGTGACCCGGCAGGGGCTGAGAGCAATCAGCCCCAGCATTTT.